This T cell receptor beta chain appears in the sequencing data of a study of cytomegalovirus exposure and HLA in healthy donors. Study context: Among around 180 million T cells, an earlier analysis found 120 million or so unique TCR beta sequences.

60 Vbeta and 13 Jbeta primers were used in PCR. Produced via immunoSEQ multiplex PCR; TCRdb's table is partial and in-frame only. This table has 120,000 to 150,000 clones, over 75% appearing once. The CDR3 is 11 residues long. Germline V gives CDR1 SQVTM, CDR2 ANQGSEA. V was clipped by 6 bases and J by 7 bases, with 9 bases between them. Of note for this clone: The antigen is undetermined.

Study-wide findings and caveats: Sequencing had likely introduced a cluster of highly shared sequence variants as an artifact.

The chain links TRBV29-1 to TRBJ1-4, with D maybe TRBD1 (6 bases). This TCR came from a man aged 30 to 45 in good health and CMV-seropositive. The source material was PBMCs. The CDR3 DNA sequence: TGCAGCGTCCCCAGGGGTGAAAAACTGTTTTTT. Translating it yields CSVPRGEKLFF.